This is a list of T cell receptor beta chains from one sample in a study of Graves' ophthalmopathy and Graves' hyperthyroidism. TCRdb reanalysed the multiplex PCR reads using MiXCR and keeps one entry per CDR3 protein. The sample contains roughly 1.1 million distinct CDR3 sequences, 36% of which appear only once. The sample taken for sequencing was peripheral blood or thyroid tissue (not recorded which). These receptor sequences come from an adult man with Graves' hyperthyroidism. Each CDR3 is given without its conserved first and last residue. D genes are given only for firm matches.

j_gene,v_gene,d_gene,CDR3aa
TRBJ1-6,TRBV14,-,ASSQEWRTPLH
TRBJ2-5,TRBV6-5,TRBD1,ASSPTSYRDRGLWETQY
TRBJ2-7,TRBV5-1,-,ASSLGSGPSEQY
TRBJ1-1,TRBV11-1,-,ASSLEGTLRTEAF
TRBJ2-5,TRBV29-1,-,SVVSVEETQY
TRBJ2-7,TRBV29-1,TRBD1,SSPGQGAEQY
TRBJ2-5,TRBV9,-,ASSVDWAGETQY
TRBJ1-2,TRBV6-5,-,ASSYPDRGHYGYT
TRBJ1-6,TRBV7-2,-,ASSLGVRGNLNSPLH
TRBJ1-1,TRBV2,-,ASTQLDSGREEAF